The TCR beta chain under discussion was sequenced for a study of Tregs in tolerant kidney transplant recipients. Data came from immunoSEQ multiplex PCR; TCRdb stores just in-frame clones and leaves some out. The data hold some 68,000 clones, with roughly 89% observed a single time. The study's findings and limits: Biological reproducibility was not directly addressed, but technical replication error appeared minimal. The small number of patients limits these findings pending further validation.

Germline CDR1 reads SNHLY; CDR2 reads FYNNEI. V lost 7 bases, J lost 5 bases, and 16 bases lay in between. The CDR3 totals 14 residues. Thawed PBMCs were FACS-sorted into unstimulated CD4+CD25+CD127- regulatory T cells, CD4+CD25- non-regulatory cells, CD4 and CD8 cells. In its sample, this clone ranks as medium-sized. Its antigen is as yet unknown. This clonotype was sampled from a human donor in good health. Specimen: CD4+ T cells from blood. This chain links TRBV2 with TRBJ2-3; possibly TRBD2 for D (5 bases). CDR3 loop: CASTWESEGDTQYF. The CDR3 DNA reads TGTGCCAGCACCTGGGAGTCCGAGGGAGATACGCAGTATTTT.